This T cell receptor beta chain was documented in a study of regulatory T cells in long-lasting Graves disease. Construction of TCR beta libraries relied on iRepertoire HTBI primers and on Arm-PCR targeting CDR3 regions. TCRdb independently ran MiXCR on the multiplex PCR reads; one entry per CDR3 protein. The sample lists roughly 560,000 distinct CDR3 sequences; 15% to 20% were seen once. The time point denotes: newly diagnosed GD, antithyroid drugs for less than 3 months. PBMC-extracted RNA yielded the TCR library. Germline values: CDR1 MGHRA, CDR2 YSYEKL. V was trimmed by 5 bases and J by 0 bases, leaving 7 bases between them. The CDR3 has 13 residues. This sample was shared with a second study, whose subject was T cells in Graves' hyperthyroidism and ophthalmopathy.

The chain carries TRBV4-1 and TRBJ1-2; no definite D call. The receptor was derived from a woman aged 40-60 years with Graves disease. The sequences come from peripheral blood mononuclear cells (PBMCs), collected at new diagnosis, from a patient treated with antithyroid drugs. CDR3 in DNA: TGCGCCAGCAGCGGTCGGACTAACTATGGCTACACCTTC. Translated: CASSGRTNYGYTF.